A selection of T cell receptor beta chains follows, all from one sample in a study of T cell responses to AZD1222 COVID-19 vaccine. The protocol was immunoSEQ multiplex PCR, while the TCRdb copy is restricted to in-frame clones and leaves out a portion. The data show about 180,000 clones, with about 85% seen just once and about 2.5% held by the top ten. The material was peripheral blood, obtained on day 0 of AZD1222 vaccination. These receptors all come from an adult in good health. Both conserved end residues are part of each CDR3.

16 TRBV9 CASSAGIRANTGELFF
15 TRBV5-1 CASSLGLASVNEQFF
14 TRBV27 CASSLRAFSEKLFF
13 TRBV30 CAWSATAYYGYTF
15 TRBV19 CASRGQTMGIQPQHF
14 TRBV5-5 CASSLGEGDYEQYF
11 TRBV5-4 CASSFANEQFF
13 TRBV27 CASSFQGNQPQHF
15 TRBV3-1/TRBV3-2 CASSQAPTGAFEQYF
16 TRBV14 CASRPGTSGITNEQFF
13 TRBV7-2 CASRKQGNYGYTF
14 TRBV10-1 CASSGGLTYNEQFF
14 TRBV5-1 CASSLGQGGYEQYF
14 TRBV5-1 CASSFGQGVNGYTF
13 TRBV5-4 CASSLSTSYGYTF
14 TRBV6-5 CASSYEGSGYGYTF
15 TRBV28 CASSFGGGTTGELFF
14 TRBV6-5 CASRRGLRTDTQYF
14 TRBV9 CASSVSGAGNTIYF
13 TRBV12-5 CASGLSGGYGYTF
16 TRBV3-1/TRBV3-2 CASSPGPRWGNQPQHF
14 TRBV6-5 CASSYSVTENGYTF
15 TRBV5-1 CASSLDRESSYEQYF
11 TRBV29-1 CSAREAYEQYF
14 TRBV5-5 CASTFTGVGYGYTF
13 TRBV10-3 CAISANRDYGYTF
16 TRBV19 CATWDSRTYSNQPQHF
15 TRBV28 CASSLEGAIQETQYF
14 TRBV30 CAWGSGQLNTEAFF
18 TRBV3-1/TRBV3-2 CASSQDPGGASSYNEQFF
13 TRBV6-6 CALRDRRNTEAFF
13 TRBV12-3/TRBV12-4 CASSDRGQNIQYF
16 TRBV9 CASSLEGVVSYNEQFF